The text below deals with one T cell receptor beta chain. Its antigen is still unknown. This sample is drawn from a study of PD-1 blockade in classical Hodgkin lymphoma. Indicated time point: cycle 4 day 1 (C4D1), after less than 7 weeks of nivolumab. Every patient relapsed after autologous stem cell transplantation, and brentuximab vedotin exposure varied. Findings and limits, study-wide: Baseline diversity was lower in partial responders and progressors than complete responders.

Measured with immunoSEQ multiplex PCR; TCRdb has only the in-frame clones, and not every one. Here the sample spans about 28,000 clones, around 80% being singletons. This CDR3 comprises 14 residues. Germline V gene sequence: CDR1 MNHEY, CDR2 SVGAGI. V shed 0 bases and J 4 bases; nucleotides not matched to a gene: 0. The chain has TRBV6-5 and TRBJ1-1; 9 nucleotides align to TRBD1. Material: peripheral blood mononuclear cells (PBMCs), obtained before the fourth cycle of nivolumab. The receptor was derived from a human donor with classical Hodgkin lymphoma. Here the CDR3 DNA reads TGTGCCAGCAGTTACTCGACAGGGGGCACTGAAGCTTTCTTT. As protein: CASSYSTGGTEAFF.